Presented here are 25 T cell receptor beta chains from one specimen sequenced in a study of regulatory T cells in long-lasting Graves disease. Arm-PCR of CDR3 regions and iRepertoire HTBI primers were used to build TCR beta libraries. Using its own MiXCR run on the multiplex PCR reads, TCRdb lists one record per CDR3 protein. The table records around 250,000 distinct CDR3 sequences, about 17% of them present only once. This sample's time point: newly diagnosed GD, antithyroid drugs for less than 3 months. PBMCs were the source of the RNA used for TCR sequencing. These same records also appear under a second study, on T cells in Graves' hyperthyroidism and ophthalmopathy.

The input for sequencing was peripheral blood mononuclear cells (PBMCs), taken at new diagnosis, from a patient treated with antithyroid drugs. The receptors originated from a woman aged 25-40 years with Graves disease.

In this sample, this clonotype turned up many times. Mismatch with germline at one junction end may stem from a read error. The J gene is TRBJ1-1, the V gene TRBV4-1, with D uncertain. Germline V lookup: CDR1 MGHRA, CDR2 YSYEKL. The CDR3 has 15 residues. Here the CDR3 DNA reads TGTGCCAGCAGCCAAGAAGTGGGCATGAACACTGAAGCTTTCTTT. It is translated as CASSQEVGMNTEAFF.

V is TRBV6-2 or TRBV6-3 and J is TRBJ2-4, with D possibly called TRBD1 or TRBD2 (5 bases each). The J call may not be correct, given that the DNA end is closer to TRBJ2-7. The CDR3 runs to 12 residues. The V gene's germline CDR1 is MNHEY and CDR2 SVGEGT. Here the CDR3 DNA reads TGTGCCAGCAGGCCGGGGACGTACGAGCAGTACTTC. Translating it yields CASRPGTYEQYF.

This clonotype was detected many times. This sequence joins TRBV6-1 and TRBJ1-1; possibly TRBD1 for D (5 bases). The CDR3 sequence is 16 residues long. The germline V gene has CDR1 MNHNS and CDR2 SASEGT. The germline V and J ends were trimmed by 3 bases and 3 bases, with 17 bases remaining between them. CDR3 sequence (DNA): TGTGCCAGCAGTGATACGTACTACTTCAGGGACACTGAAGCTTTCTTT. Translation: CASSDTYYFRDTEAFF.

In its sample, this clonotype was seen many times. The chain recombines TRBV11-2 with TRBJ2-1; 8 bases match TRBD1. CDR1 SGHAT and CDR2 FQNNGV come from the germline V gene. This CDR3 has 14 amino acids. With 0 bases clipped from V and 9 bases from J, the junction kept 4 bases outside the gene matches. The CDR3 sequence: CASSLEDRVGEQFF. CDR3 DNA: TGTGCCAGCAGCTTAGAGGACAGGGTAGGTGAGCAGTTCTTC.

This clonotype was observed many times. The chain links TRBV9 to TRBJ1-6; D gene uncertain. The CDR3 contains 14 residues. V was shortened by 0 bases and J by 10 bases, with 11 bases between the two germline ends. Germline V gene data show CDR1 as SGDLS and CDR2 as YYNGEE. The CDR3 sequence: CASSVESNGSPLHF. The CDR3 nucleotides are TGTGCCAGCAGCGTAGAAAGCAACGGGTCACCCCTCCACTTT.

The gene calls are TRBV10-3 and TRBJ1-1; D is unclear. CDR1 and CDR2 (germline): ENHRY, SYGVKD. This CDR3 spans 14 amino acids. The V and J ends lost 2 bases and 2 bases respectively, with 9 bases between them. Here the CDR3 reads CAISEHGPNTEAFF. The CDR3 coding sequence is TGTGCCATCAGTGAGCACGGGCCAAACACTGAAGCTTTCTTT.

In its sample, this clonotype was seen many times. This chain joins TRBV5-5 and TRBJ2-5; the D gene is possibly TRBD2 (7 bases). Trimming pared 4 bases from V and 3 bases from J, leaving 13 bases between. CDR3 size: 14 residues. Germline CDR1 SGHKS, CDR2 YYEKEE (reference sequence). The CDR3 coding sequence is TGTGCCAGCAGCCCCACAGGGAGGGAAGAGACCCAGTACTTC. Its protein product is CASSPTGREETQYF.

To note about this clonotype: A read error may explain this, as a much larger clone is one base away. The V gene is TRBV7-2, the J gene TRBJ2-7; the match to TRBD1 covers 8 bases. V trimming: 1 base; J trimming: 2 bases; junction bases outside the gene matches: 7. This CDR3 has 16 residues. The germline CDR1 and CDR2 sequences are SGHTA and FQGNSA. The CDR3 reads CASSLGGQAVPYEQYF. CDR3 nucleotides: TGTGCCAGCAGCTTAGGGGGACAGGCAGTTCCCTACGAGCAGTACTTC.

This clonotype was recorded at least ten times. This chain uses TRBV27 with TRBJ1-1, with TRBD1 identical over 11 bases. The J segment lost 7 bases and the V segment lost 10 bases, leaving 11 bases of the junction unmatched. CDR1 and CDR2 from the germline V gene are MNHEY and SMNVEV (reference sequence). The length of the CDR3 is 14 residues. The CDR3: CATRGGTGGYEAFF. CDR3 coding DNA: TGTGCCACCCGAGGCGGGACAGGGGGATATGAAGCTTTCTTT.

This chain links TRBV19 with TRBJ1-2; 7 bases map to TRBD1. The CDR3 spans 15 residues. V lost 2 bases, J lost 7 bases, and 10 bases stayed unmatched. Germline CDR1 LNHDA, CDR2 SQIVND (reference sequence). The CDR3 DNA reads TGTGCCAGTAGTATAAGGCATTCAGGGGGGATTGGCTACACCTTC. The encoded protein is CASSIRHSGGIGYTF.

Points on this clonotype: The likely explanation is a read error, given a far larger clone one base away. V is TRBV11-2 and J is TRBJ2-5; D may match TRBD1 or TRBD2 (5 bases each). Trimming took off 4 bases at V and 5 bases at J, with 20 bases between the two ends. The CDR3 contains 16 residues. Germline CDR1 and CDR2: SGHAT and FQNNGV. The CDR3 DNA is TGTGCCAGCAGCTCCGGGCCCGGGACCCATGGCGAGACCCAGTACTTC. This encodes CASSSGPGTHGETQYF.

This clonotype was counted many times. The chain joins TRBV24-1 to TRBJ2-2; tentatively, D is TRBD2 (6 bases). Per the germline V gene, CDR1 is KGHDR and CDR2 is SFDVKD. There are 13 residues in the CDR3. The V end was cut by 4 bases, the J end by 7 bases, with 9 bases between. This chain's CDR3 is CATSEGSGGELFF. CDR3 DNA sequence: TGTGCCACCAGTGAAGGTAGCGGCGGGGAGCTGTTTTTT.

This clonotype was detected ten times or more. The V gene is TRBV4-2, the J gene TRBJ2-5, with 8 positions matching TRBD1. Germline V gene data show CDR1 as LGHNA and CDR2 as YNFKEQ. This CDR3 contains 15 residues. V shed 1 base and J 5 bases; nucleotides not matched to a gene: 6. This chain's CDR3 is CASSQAGGWGETQYF. For the CDR3, the DNA is TGTGCCAGCAGCCAAGCAGGGGGCTGGGGGGAGACCCAGTACTTC.

Notes on this clonotype: No conserved phenylalanine or tryptophan is present at the end of the CDR3, so a read error is the likely explanation. The DNA is left out, because the CDR3 cannot be placed on it with certainty; the CDR3 is given as TCRdb lists it. The rearrangement joins TRBV13 to TRBJ2-3; the D call in the table, TRBD2, was not verified against the DNA. Germline lookup yields CDR1 PRHDT and CDR2 FYEKMQ (reference sequence). Termini included, the CDR3 measures 16 amino acids. The CDR3 spells CASSPATGQLNTETFI.

This clonotype was counted many times. At one end, the junction sequence differs from germline, possibly due to a read error. The chain employs TRBV10-2 and TRBJ1-2; D is uncertain. The germline V gene encodes CDR1 WSHSY and CDR2 SAAADI. The CDR3 consists of 11 residues. In nucleotides, the CDR3 is TGTGCCAGCAGTGAGTCCTATGGCTACACCTTC. Its protein is CASSESYGYTF.

This clonotype was detected only a few times. The chain carries TRBV19 and TRBJ1-6, with 7 bases identical to TRBD1. This CDR3 is built from 14 residues. From germline, CDR1 is LNHDA and CDR2 SQIVND (reference sequence). V was clipped by 7 bases and J by 7 bases; unmatched bases: 7. The CDR3 region has the DNA TGTGCCAGTACCCCGACAGGGCAGAATTCACCCCTCCACTTT. Translating gives CASTPTGQNSPLHF.

This clonotype was found many times. This chain connects TRBV6-2 or TRBV6-3 to TRBJ1-3, with D uncertain. The CDR3 has 12 amino acids. Per germline, CDR1 MNHEY and CDR2 SVGEGT. Trimming stripped 1 base from V and 4 bases from J, with 2 bases between. CDR3 DNA sequence: TGTGCCAGCAGTTACTACGGAAACACCATATATTTT. This gives the protein CASSYYGNTIYF.

The chain couples TRBV6-1 to TRBJ2-5; 12 bases align to TRBD2. The CDR3 has 14 amino acids. Trimming took 4 bases from V and 5 from J; bases not matched to a gene: 2. CDR1 and CDR2 (germline): MNHNS, SASEGT. CDR3: CASSASGGAETQYF. The CDR3 DNA reads as TGTGCCAGCAGTGCTAGCGGGGGGGCCGAGACCCAGTACTTC.

This clonotype has at least ten counts. The genes are TRBV20-1 and TRBJ1-2, with TRBD1 as a possible D gene (6 bases). This CDR3 has 13 amino acids. Germline V lookup: CDR1 DFQATT, CDR2 SNEGSKA (reference sequence). The germline V and J ends were trimmed by 7 bases and 6 bases, with 18 bases remaining between them. DNA for the CDR3: TGCAGTGTACCGGGACAAGCGAAGGATGGCTACACCTTC. Translating gives CSVPGQAKDGYTF.

The chain recombines TRBV6-1 with TRBJ1-6; TRBD1 might be the D (5 bases). The germline gives CDR1 MNHNS, CDR2 SASEGT. The CDR3 covers 14 residues. V lost 6 bases, J lost 9 bases, and 15 bases lay in between. The CDR3 nucleotides read TGTGCCAGCAGGACCGGGACTCAGGTTTCACCCCTCCACTTT. Protein product: CASRTGTQVSPLHF.

As concerns this clonotype: In this CDR3 the conserved last residue, phenylalanine or tryptophan, is missing, so a read error is likely. V is TRBV20-1 and J is TRBJ2-1; 8 nucleotides line up with TRBD2. The CDR3 contains 14 residues. V lost 3 bases to trimming and J lost 6 bases; unmatched junction nucleotides: 7. CDR1 DFQATT and CDR2 SNEGSKA come from the germline V gene (reference sequence). Here the CDR3 DNA reads TGCAGTGCTAGCGGTGCGGGGGGTCTCAATGAGCAGTTCTCC. This translates into CSASGAGGLNEQFS.

This clonotype was recorded at least ten times. The chain has TRBV18 and TRBJ2-1; no firm D call. This CDR3 comprises 15 residues. Per the germline V gene, CDR1 is KGHSH and CDR2 is LQKENI. The V and J ends lost 3 bases and 0 bases respectively, with 9 bases between them. The CDR3 is CASSPDLGSYNEQFF. In nucleotides, the CDR3 is TGTGCCAGCTCACCGGACCTGGGCTCCTACAATGAGCAGTTCTTC.

As regards this clonotype: A much larger clonotype is one base distant, so this may be a read error. The chain uses TRBV27 and TRBJ2-1; D ambiguous. Germline CDR1 is MNHEY and CDR2 is SMNVEV (reference sequence). Deletions cut 2 bases from V and 4 bases from J, with 15 bases between. The CDR3 runs to 16 residues. CDR3 nucleotide sequence: TGTGCCAGCAGTTTACCGTCCGTTCTCGGGTACAATGAGCAGTTCTTC. It translates to CASSLPSVLGYNEQFF.

This clonotype showed up many times. CDR3 sequence reads: CASSSLLHGAFF. For the CDR3, the DNA is TGTGCCAGCAGCTCCCTACTCCACGGGGCTTTCTTT. The chain is built from TRBV11-2 and TRBJ1-1; D is uncertain. V was clipped by 4 bases and J by 11 bases, with 14 bases between them. The CDR3 sequence is 12 residues long. Germline CDR1 SGHAT, CDR2 FQNNGV.

This clonotype was observed many times. This chain joins TRBV20-1 and TRBJ1-3; no reliable D call. Deletions cut 3 bases from V and 2 bases from J, with 11 bases between. The CDR3 sequence is 14 residues long. In germline, CDR1 is DFQATT, CDR2 SNEGSKA (reference sequence). The CDR3 here is CSASEGGPGNTIYF. CDR3 DNA sequence: TGCAGTGCTAGTGAGGGAGGCCCTGGAAACACCATATATTTT.